The rows below give T cell receptor beta chains drawn from one sample of a study of blood T cell repertoires in COVID-19. Profiled with immunoSEQ multiplex PCR; TCRdb holds only in-frame clones, not every one. The table lists about 280,000 clones, approximately 86% of them singletons, with more than 7.5% in the top ten. The sample consisted of peripheral blood. The receptors stem from a young man with active or convalescent COVID-19. Both conserved end residues are part of each CDR3. Fields, in order: clone size, J gene, D gene, V gene, CDR3 DNA, CDR3 protein. D genes are given only for firm matches. The size entry is marked missing in some rows and otherwise reads once, few, many or a size class.

clone size: -; J gene: TRBJ1-2; D gene: -; V gene: TRBV19; CDR3 DNA: TGTGCCAGTAGTGGCCCCAGGGGCCCGAACTATGGCTACACCTTC; CDR3 protein: CASSGPRGPNYGYTF
clone size: -; J gene: TRBJ2-1; D gene: -; V gene: TRBV7-2; CDR3 DNA: TGTGCCAGCAGCCAGGGTGTCTCCTACAATGAGCAGTTCTTC; CDR3 protein: CASSQGVSYNEQFF
clone size: -; J gene: TRBJ1-3; D gene: -; V gene: TRBV5-6; CDR3 DNA: TGTGCCAGCAGCTCATTTAGTCTACTCTCTGGAAACACCATATATTTT; CDR3 protein: CASSSFSLLSGNTIYF
clone size: -; J gene: TRBJ1-4; D gene: -; V gene: TRBV15; CDR3 DNA: TGTGCCACCAGCAGATCGGGAGGGGGGACTGCAACTAATGAAAAACTGTTTTTT; CDR3 protein: CATSRSGGGTATNEKLFF
clone size: -; J gene: TRBJ2-5; D gene: -; V gene: TRBV6-2/TRBV6-3; CDR3 DNA: TGTGCCAGCAGTTACTCGAGAGGAAGAGGAACCCAAGAGACCCAGTACTTC; CDR3 protein: CASSYSRGRGTQETQYF
clone size: -; J gene: TRBJ2-7; D gene: TRBD2; V gene: TRBV19; CDR3 DNA: TGTGCCAGTAGTATAGAGTGGACTAGCGGGGCACATCAGTACTTC; CDR3 protein: CASSIEWTSGAHQYF
clone size: -; J gene: TRBJ2-2; D gene: TRBD1; V gene: TRBV11-2; CDR3 DNA: TGTGCCAGCAGCTTGCAGACAGGGTCGAACACCGGGGAGCTGTTTTTT; CDR3 protein: CASSLQTGSNTGELFF
clone size: -; J gene: TRBJ2-7; D gene: -; V gene: TRBV9; CDR3 DNA: TGTGCCAGCAGCCCCACGGGGACCTACGAGCAGTACTTC; CDR3 protein: CASSPTGTYEQYF
clone size: -; J gene: TRBJ1-5; D gene: -; V gene: TRBV2; CDR3 DNA: TGTGCCAGCCACTATGAGGGTAGCCAGCCCCAGCATTTT; CDR3 protein: CASHYEGSQPQHF
clone size: -; J gene: TRBJ2-7; D gene: -; V gene: TRBV4-3; CDR3 DNA: TGCGCCAGCAGCCAAGACCGGGGTCAATTCTACGAGCAGTACTTC; CDR3 protein: CASSQDRGQFYEQYF
clone size: -; J gene: TRBJ1-6; D gene: -; V gene: TRBV19; CDR3 DNA: TGTGCCAGTAGTGCCGGGGGGGGATATAATTCACCCCTCCACTTT; CDR3 protein: CASSAGGGYNSPLHF
clone size: -; J gene: TRBJ1-5; D gene: -; V gene: TRBV6-2/TRBV6-3; CDR3 DNA: TGTGCCAGCAGTCGGGGGGTCAATCAGCCCCAGCATTTT; CDR3 protein: CASSRGVNQPQHF
clone size: -; J gene: TRBJ1-6; D gene: -; V gene: TRBV4-1; CDR3 DNA: TGCGCCAGCAGCCCACCTCAGGGGAATAATTCACCCCTCCACTTT; CDR3 protein: CASSPPQGNNSPLHF
clone size: -; J gene: TRBJ1-2; D gene: TRBD1; V gene: TRBV28; CDR3 DNA: TGTGCCAGCAGTTGGCAGGGGGCGTGGGGCTACACCTTC; CDR3 protein: CASSWQGAWGYTF
clone size: -; J gene: TRBJ2-2; D gene: TRBD1; V gene: TRBV19; CDR3 DNA: TGTGCCAGTAGGGACAGGGGGCGTACCGGGGAGCTGTTTTTT; CDR3 protein: CASRDRGRTGELFF
clone size: -; J gene: TRBJ1-2; D gene: TRBD1; V gene: TRBV28; CDR3 DNA: TGTGCCAGCAGTTTACACAGGGGGCGTGGCTACACCTTC; CDR3 protein: CASSLHRGRGYTF
clone size: -; J gene: TRBJ2-7; D gene: TRBD2; V gene: TRBV29-1; CDR3 DNA: TGCAGCGTTGTTGCACTAGCGGGGGCCCCACCCACCTACGAGCAGTACTTC; CDR3 protein: CSVVALAGAPPTYEQYF
clone size: -; J gene: TRBJ2-2; D gene: TRBD1; V gene: TRBV29-1; CDR3 DNA: TGCAGCGTCGACGATGGACAGGGGTTCACCGGGGAGCTGTTTTTT; CDR3 protein: CSVDDGQGFTGELFF
clone size: -; J gene: TRBJ1-3; D gene: -; V gene: TRBV2; CDR3 DNA: TGTGCCAGCGTCTCCCCCCGGACAGTCTCTGGAAACACCATATATTTT; CDR3 protein: CASVSPRTVSGNTIYF
clone size: -; J gene: TRBJ1-5; D gene: TRBD1; V gene: TRBV20-1; CDR3 DNA: TGCAGTGCTAGTCGGGACAGCCCTTATAGCAATCAGCCCCAGCATTTT; CDR3 protein: CSASRDSPYSNQPQHF
clone size: -; J gene: TRBJ1-5; D gene: TRBD1; V gene: TRBV19; CDR3 DNA: TGTGCCAGTACTACAGGGGGCCTTTCTCATCAGCCCCAGCATTTT; CDR3 protein: CASTTGGLSHQPQHF
clone size: -; J gene: TRBJ2-7; D gene: -; V gene: TRBV13; CDR3 DNA: TGTGCCAGCAGCTTAGAAGGCCCTTCGAGGGAGCAGTACTTC; CDR3 protein: CASSLEGPSREQYF
clone size: -; J gene: TRBJ2-6; D gene: -; V gene: TRBV19; CDR3 DNA: TGTGCCAGCACACTAGACTCTGGGGCCAACGTCCTGACTTTC; CDR3 protein: CASTLDSGANVLTF
clone size: -; J gene: TRBJ2-5; D gene: -; V gene: TRBV25-1; CDR3 DNA: TGTGCCAGCAGTGCTGGGCTAGCGATTTTGGAGACCCAGTACTTC; CDR3 protein: CASSAGLAILETQYF
clone size: -; J gene: TRBJ1-4; D gene: -; V gene: TRBV7-6; CDR3 DNA: TGTGCCAGCAGCTTAGAGGTCAGGGTGATTAATGAAAAACTGTTTTTT; CDR3 protein: CASSLEVRVINEKLFF
clone size: once; J gene: TRBJ2-7; D gene: -; V gene: TRBV4-1; CDR3 DNA: TGCGCCAGCAGCCAGCGACAGTTCTACGAGCAGTACTTC; CDR3 protein: CASSQRQFYEQYF
clone size: -; J gene: TRBJ2-7; D gene: TRBD2; V gene: TRBV5-1; CDR3 DNA: TGCGCCAGCAGCTACGGGGGGGCCGGCGAGCAGTACTTC; CDR3 protein: CASSYGGAGEQYF
clone size: -; J gene: TRBJ2-3; D gene: -; V gene: TRBV7-8; CDR3 DNA: TGTGCCAGCAGCTTAGGTATGGCGGGGCGCACAGATACGCAGTATTTT; CDR3 protein: CASSLGMAGRTDTQYF
clone size: -; J gene: TRBJ2-1; D gene: TRBD1; V gene: TRBV2; CDR3 DNA: TGTGCCTTCCCCACGGGACAGCTAAGTCCTATGTCCTACAATGAGCAGTTCTTC; CDR3 protein: CAFPTGQLSPMSYNEQFF
clone size: -; J gene: TRBJ1-1; D gene: -; V gene: TRBV11-2; CDR3 DNA: TGTGCCAGCAGCAATAACAGGGTTTCAACTGAAGCTTTCTTT; CDR3 protein: CASSNNRVSTEAFF
clone size: -; J gene: TRBJ1-5; D gene: -; V gene: TRBV9; CDR3 DNA: TGTGCCAGTGGGGGGGTTGGTAGCAATCAGCCCCAGCATTTT; CDR3 protein: CASGGVGSNQPQHF